The 22 T cell receptor beta chains below all came from one sample that was sequenced in a study of CD8 T cells in Susac syndrome. An input of roughly 0.5 to 1 ug of RNA was subjected to reverse transcription using random hexamers. TCRdb re-analysed the immunoSEQ multiplex PCR reads in MiXCR, keeping a single row per CDR3 protein. The table records around 300,000 distinct CDR3 sequences, almost 85% of them present only once. The source material was CD8+ T cells from PBMCs. These receptors all come from a human donor with multiple sclerosis.

The chain joins TRBV6-1 to TRBJ1-2, with 8 nucleotides matching TRBD1. This CDR3 spans 15 amino acids. J lost 2 bases, V lost 3 bases, and 5 bases had no gene match. Germline V gene data show CDR1 as MNHNS and CDR2 as SASEGT. The CDR3 DNA reads as TGTGCCAGCAGTGATGGTGCAGGGGGCAACTATGGCTACACCTTC. It specifies CASSDGAGGNYGYTF.

The rearrangement joins TRBV7-4 to TRBJ2-1; possible D gene TRBD2, 5 bases. The V gene lost 1 base and the J gene lost 7 bases, with 14 bases spanning the gap. CDR1 and CDR2 (germline): SGHVT, SQSDAQ. This CDR3 comprises 15 residues. The CDR3 sequence is CASSLGGSDANEQFF. The CDR3 bases are TGTGCCAGCAGCTTAGGTGGGAGCGACGCGAATGAGCAGTTCTTC.

This chain joins TRBV3-1 and TRBJ2-7; tentatively, D is TRBD1 (6 bases). The V and J ends lost 2 bases and 8 bases respectively, with 22 bases between them. The germline V gene encodes CDR1 LGHDT and CDR2 YNNKEL (reference sequence). The CDR3 totals 16 residues. CDR3 coding DNA: TGTGCCAGCAGCCAAACCCAGGGGACGCAGGTAGTCAAGCAGTACTTC. Protein sequence: CASSQTQGTQVVKQYF.

The chain carries TRBV28 and TRBJ2-1; the match to TRBD2 covers 16 bases. CDR1 is MDHEN and CDR2 is SYDVKM in the germline V gene. CDR3 length: 18 amino acids. The V segment lost 5 bases and the J segment 1 base; nucleotides outside the gene matches: 5. The CDR3 sequence: CASSEGLAGGPSYNEQFF. The CDR3 DNA sequence: TGTGCCAGCAGTGAGGGACTAGCGGGAGGGCCTTCCTACAATGAGCAGTTCTTC.

The chain couples TRBV29-1 to TRBJ2-2; either TRBD1 or TRBD2 may supply D (5 bases each). V was cut by 8 bases and J by 5 bases, with 12 bases left in between. This CDR3 spans 12 amino acids. Germline V gives CDR1 SQVTM, CDR2 ANQGSEA. CDR3 amino acids: CSFWGSTGELFF. The DNA of the CDR3 is TGCAGCTTTTGGGGGAGTACCGGGGAGCTGTTTTTT.

The chain employs TRBV24-1 and TRBJ2-1; possibly TRBD1 or TRBD2 for D (5 bases each). The ends were cut back, 5 bases at V and 3 bases at J, with 13 bases in the middle. This CDR3 is 15 amino acids long. Germline CDR1 and CDR2: KGHDR and SFDVKD. This CDR3 reads CATSGVGAHYNEQFF. DNA for the CDR3: TGTGCCACCAGTGGCGTCGGGGCCCACTACAATGAGCAGTTCTTC.

The V call is TRBV29-1, the J call TRBJ2-7; weak D call: TRBD1 (5 bases). Germline assignment: CDR1 SQVTM and CDR2 ANQGSEA. The CDR3 contains 12 residues. The V end was cut by 5 bases, the J end by 9 bases, with 17 bases between. This chain's CDR3 is CSVSTGPKRQYF. The CDR3 DNA reads TGCAGCGTTTCTACAGGTCCCAAAAGGCAGTACTTC.

This clonotype has a single count. The rearrangement uses TRBV24-1 and TRBJ2-1; no clear D gene. Germline lookup yields CDR1 KGHDR and CDR2 SFDVKD. This CDR3 region has 16 residues. V dropped 5 bases and J dropped 2 bases, with 15 bases sitting between them. The CDR3 loop is CATSVLAGAPYNEQFF. The CDR3, as DNA: TGTGCCACCAGTGTCCTCGCCGGAGCACCCTACAATGAGCAGTTCTTC.

The V gene is TRBV10-3, the J gene TRBJ2-7, with D perhaps given as TRBD1 or TRBD2 (5 bases each). The germline CDR1 and CDR2 sequences are ENHRY and SYGVKD. V shed 6 bases and J shed 1 base, with 10 bases lying between them. This CDR3 spans 13 amino acids. CDR3 in amino acids: CAIRGDGSYEQYF. The CDR3 DNA sequence: TGTGCCATCAGGGGGGACGGATCCTACGAGCAGTACTTC.

The chain has TRBV7-2 and TRBJ2-1, with 14 positions matching TRBD2. Germline CDR1 reads SGHTA; CDR2 reads FQGNSA. The CDR3 contains 18 residues. Trimming removed 4 bases from V and 6 bases from J; junction bases left unmatched: 11. The CDR3 DNA is TGTGCCAGCAGCTCACCTGAAGGACTAGCGGGAGGAACCAATGAGCAGTTCTTC. It specifies CASSSPEGLAGGTNEQFF.

CDR3 in amino acids: CASSDSRGDTQYF. CDR3 in DNA: TGTGCCAGCAGTGACTCGAGGGGGGATACGCAGTATTTT. The J gene is TRBJ2-3, the V gene TRBV6-4, with a tentative D call TRBD1 (6 bases). The ends were cut back, 0 bases at V and 6 bases at J, with 7 bases in the middle. The CDR3 has 13 amino acids. Germline V gene sequence: CDR1 MRHNA, CDR2 SNTAGT.

V is TRBV28 and J is TRBJ2-3, with a weak D call TRBD1 (6 bases). The germline V gene encodes CDR1 MDHEN and CDR2 SYDVKM. The CDR3 runs 14 residues. With 6 bases removed from V and 5 bases from J, the gap between germline ends came to 15 bases. The CDR3 loop reads CASSRDTGRDTQYF. The CDR3 DNA reads as TGTGCCAGCAGCCGAGATACAGGGAGAGATACGCAGTATTTT.

The J gene is TRBJ2-1, the V gene TRBV7-2; D gene unclear. V was shortened by 7 bases and J by 4 bases, with 14 bases between the two germline ends. CDR3 length equals 14 residues. Germline loops: CDR1 SGHTA, CDR2 FQGNSA. CDR3 in DNA: TGTGCCAGCAACCGAGGCGGCGTTTACAATGAGCAGTTCTTC. Translating it yields CASNRGGVYNEQFF.

The J gene is TRBJ1-1, the V gene TRBV19, with TRBD1 identical over 7 bases. This CDR3 region has 16 residues. The germline gives CDR1 LNHDA, CDR2 SQIVND (reference sequence). Trimming cost V 4 bases and J 3 bases; bases outside gene matches: 11. CDR3 bases: TGTGCCAGTAGTAGCCTAGACAGGGCGGAAGACACTGAAGCTTTCTTT. The encoded protein is CASSSLDRAEDTEAFF. The whole variable domain, filled in from reference TRBV19 and TRBJ1-1, reads DGGITQSPKYLFRKEGQNVTLSCEQNLNHDAMYWYRQDPGQGLRLIYYSQIVNDFQKGDIAEGYSVSREKKESFPLTVTSAQKNPTAFYLCASSSLDRAEDTEAFFGQGTRLTVV.

This sequence joins TRBV5-6 and TRBJ2-3, with 9 bases lining up with TRBD1. The germline gives CDR1 SGHDT, CDR2 YYEEEE. The CDR3 spans 15 residues. The trim removed 5 bases at V and 4 bases at J, leaving 8 bases unmatched. CDR3 nucleotides: TGTGCCAGCAGTTTTTACAGGGGGCGTTCAGATACGCAGTATTTT. It codes for CASSFYRGRSDTQYF.

The rearrangement uses TRBV15 and TRBJ2-5, with TRBD2 identical over 10 bases. Germline CDR1 is LNHNV and CDR2 is YYDKDF (reference sequence). This CDR3 region has 14 residues. V lost 5 bases, J lost 4 bases, and 4 bases stayed unmatched. CDR3 in DNA: TGTGCCACCAGCTCTAGACTAGCGGGAGAGACCCAGTACTTC. It codes for CATSSRLAGETQYF.

This clonotype was observed a few times. V usage is TRBV6-1 and J usage is TRBJ2-7, with D maybe TRBD1 (6 bases). This CDR3 comprises 13 residues. The ends were cut back, 5 bases at V and 4 bases at J, with 12 bases in the middle. Germline assignment: CDR1 MNHNS and CDR2 SASEGT. The CDR3 protein is CASSQGPPYEQYF. The CDR3 DNA sequence: TGTGCCAGCAGTCAGGGGCCGCCTTACGAGCAGTACTTC.

V and J are TRBV27 and TRBJ1-1; D call uncertain. V shed 0 bases and J shed 6 bases, with 8 bases lying between them. In germline, CDR1 is MNHEY, CDR2 SMNVEV (reference sequence). This CDR3 region has 13 residues. Written as DNA, the CDR3 is TGTGCCAGCAGTTTATCGTTCGCCTCTGAAGCTTTCTTT. It yields the protein CASSLSFASEAFF.

The chain has TRBV6-5 and TRBJ2-2; unclear D gene. Trimming cost V 0 bases and J 8 bases, with 19 bases left between them. The CDR3 contains 17 residues. Germline values: CDR1 MNHEY, CDR2 SVGAGI. CDR3 in DNA: TGTGCCAGCAGTTACTCGCTTCTAAATCTAAGTCCGGGGGAGCTGTTTTTT. Its protein product is CASSYSLLNLSPGELFF.

This sequence joins TRBV28 and TRBJ1-3, with unresolved D. The germline CDR1 and CDR2 sequences are MDHEN and SYDVKM. CDR3 length equals 13 residues. V was cut by 6 bases and J by 2 bases, with 8 bases left in between. The CDR3 DNA is TGTGCCAGCAGCTGGGGAACTGGAAACACCATATATTTT. Residues: CASSWGTGNTIYF.

The chain links TRBV6-2 or TRBV6-3 to TRBJ2-2, with TRBD1 matching 9 bases. The germline V gene encodes CDR1 MNHEY and CDR2 SVGEGT. Trimming at V came to 4 bases and at J to 3 bases, leaving 15 bases not matched to a gene. The CDR3 has 19 residues. The CDR3 sequence: CASSWPRDREVAYTGELFF. CDR3 nucleotide sequence: TGTGCCAGCAGTTGGCCCCGGGACAGGGAGGTTGCGTACACCGGGGAGCTGTTTTTT.

This clonotype has a single count. The chain combines TRBV9 with TRBJ2-3; 7 bases agree with TRBD1. The ends lost 1 base at V and 4 bases at J; junction bases unmatched: 15. The CDR3 runs to 18 residues. Germline V gene lookup returns CDR1 SGDLS and CDR2 YYNGEE. CDR3 in DNA: TGTGCCAGCAGCGTAAATCGGGACAGCTCTATATCGGCAGATACGCAGTATTTT. Residues: CASSVNRDSSISADTQYF.